The 27 T cell receptor beta chains below all came from one sample that was sequenced in a study of Graves' ophthalmopathy and Graves' hyperthyroidism. TCR beta CDR3 regions were amplified from RNA transcripts. The first-round RT-PCR employed HTBI primers together with the Qiagen OneStep RT-PCR kit. A multiplex PCR was then performed as the second round. TCRdb reprocessed the multiplex PCR reads with MiXCR, giving one entry per CDR3 protein. The sample lists 560,000 or so distinct CDR3 sequences; roughly 39% were seen once. Sequencing was performed on peripheral blood or thyroid tissue (not recorded which). Receptor source: an adult man with Graves' hyperthyroidism.

In this sample, this clonotype turned up many times. This chain uses TRBV20-1 with TRBJ1-6; TRBD1 aligns across 8 bases. V lost 6 bases and J lost 8; bases outside the gene matches: 6. The CDR3 totals 13 residues. Germline lookup yields CDR1 DFQATT and CDR2 SNEGSKA (reference sequence). CDR3 in amino acids: CSADQGAHSPLHF. Written as DNA, the CDR3 is TGCAGTGCAGACCAGGGGGCCCATTCACCCCTCCACTTT.

This clonotype was seen more than once but under ten times. J is TRBJ2-7 and V is TRBV11-2; D may be TRBD2 (5 bases). Germline V gene data show CDR1 as SGHAT and CDR2 as FQNNGV. V was cut by 5 bases and J by 2 bases, with 13 bases left in between. The CDR3 is 14 amino acids. The CDR3: CASSRTDGTYEQYF. The CDR3 DNA sequence: TGTGCCAGCAGCCGAACCGACGGGACCTACGAGCAGTACTTC.

The chain has TRBV5-1 and TRBJ1-5; D not certain. V shed 0 bases and J shed 2 bases, with 15 bases lying between them. Germline lookup yields CDR1 SGHRS and CDR2 YFSETQ. The CDR3 has 17 amino acids. The CDR3 bases are TGCGCCAGCAGCTTGGGGTCATCCGCCGATCGCAATCAGCCCCAGCATTTT. This encodes CASSLGSSADRNQPQHF.

Of note for this clonotype: A read error may produce the germline difference seen at one junction end. The genes are TRBV5-1 and TRBJ1-3; possibly TRBD1 for D (5 bases). Germline V gene lookup returns CDR1 SGHRS and CDR2 YFSETQ. This CDR3 spans 14 amino acids. CDR3 sequence reads: CASSVGRYGNTIYF. CDR3 DNA sequence: TGTGCCAGCAGCGTGGGACGTTATGGAAACACCATATATTTT.

A remark on this clonotype: One end of the junction fails to match germline, which may point to a read error. The chain is built from TRBV7-2 and TRBJ2-5; 12 nucleotides agree with TRBD2. CDR3 length: 21 amino acids. Germline CDR1 SGHTA, CDR2 FQGNSA. CDR3 amino acids: CASSLSPILTLAGGGEETQYF. The CDR3 DNA reads TGCGCCAGCAGCCTTAGCCCTATTTTGACCCTAGCGGGGGGGGGAGAAGAGACCCAGTACTTC. Using reference TRBV7-2 and TRBJ2-5 for the parts outside the CDR3, the full variable domain is GAGVSQSPSNKVTEKGKDVELRCDPISGHTALYWYRQSLGQGLEFLIYFQGNSAPDKSGLPSDRFSAERTGGSVSTLTIQRTQQEDSAVYLCASSLSPILTLAGGGEETQYFGPGTRLLVL.

The V and J genes are TRBV29-1 and TRBJ1-2, with D possibly being TRBD1 (6 bases). V lost 8 bases and J 4 bases, leaving 17 bases between the germline ends. This CDR3 is 13 amino acids long. Per the germline V gene, CDR1 is SQVTM and CDR2 is ANQGSEA. In DNA, the CDR3 is TGCAGCCAGGGGCCCGGACAGAGCTATGGCTACACCTTC. This sequence encodes CSQGPGQSYGYTF.

The chain has TRBV7-2 and TRBJ2-7; 7 bases map to TRBD1. The germline V gene has CDR1 SGHTA and CDR2 FQGNSA. V dropped 5 bases and J dropped 2; count of bases not matched to a gene: 6. This CDR3 is 14 amino acids long. CDR3 amino acids: CASSTRTGPYEQYF. The CDR3 coding sequence is TGTGCCAGCAGCACTCGGACAGGTCCCTACGAGCAGTACTTC.

The sample holds many counts of this clonotype. The gene calls are TRBV7-2 and TRBJ2-5, with TRBD2 matching 8 bases. CDR3 length: 16 residues. Germline V gene sequence: CDR1 SGHTA, CDR2 FQGNSA. After removal of 4 bases from V and 5 bases from J, the junction contained 12 bases not matched to a gene. The chain's CDR3 is CASSSFFSGVGETQYF. CDR3 bases: TGTGCCAGCAGCTCCTTTTTTAGCGGGGTAGGGGAGACCCAGTACTTC.

Ten or more counts support this clonotype. This chain connects TRBV5-8 to TRBJ1-4, with 7 bases matching TRBD1. Trimming at V came to 4 bases and at J to 8 bases, leaving 11 bases not matched to a gene. Germline V gene data show CDR1 as SGHTS and CDR2 as YDEGEE. The CDR3 covers 15 residues. CDR3 coding DNA: TGTGCCAGCAGCCGACACCAGACAGGGCTGGAAAAACTGTTTTTT. Amino acids: CASSRHQTGLEKLFF. The entire variable domain, with the rest obtained from reference TRBV5-8 and TRBJ1-4, is as follows: EAGVTQSPTHLIKTRGQQATLRCSPISGHTSVYWYQQALGLGLQFLLWYDEGEERNRGNFPPRFSGRQFPNYSSELNVNALELEDSALYLCASSRHQTGLEKLFFGSGTQLSVL.

On this clonotype itself: It may be a read error: a sequence one base away is much more abundant. The chain is built from TRBV6-5 and TRBJ2-7; 9 nucleotides line up with TRBD1. J gave up 6 bases and V 4 bases, and 7 bases lay outside the gene matches. Germline CDR1 reads MNHEY; CDR2 reads SVGAGI. This CDR3 contains 14 residues. CDR3 in amino acids: CASSSAGQGSEQYF. CDR3 nucleotides: TGTGCCAGCAGTTCCGCGGGACAGGGAAGCGAGCAGTACTTC.

This clonotype was seen repeatedly, ten times or more. The genes are TRBV7-2 and TRBJ1-3, with TRBD1 as a possible D gene (6 bases). CDR3 size: 18 residues. Germline assignment: CDR1 SGHTA and CDR2 FQGNSA. The V and J ends lost 0 bases and 2 bases respectively, with 17 bases between them. The CDR3 spells CASSLASDRYIAGNTIYF. CDR3 DNA: TGTGCCAGCAGCTTAGCCAGCGACAGGTACATCGCTGGAAACACCATATATTTT.

In this sample, this clonotype turned up many times. The chain is built from TRBV29-1 and TRBJ2-6; D may correspond to TRBD1 or TRBD2 (5 bases each). V was cut by 6 bases and J by 1 base, with 7 bases left in between. Germline lookup yields CDR1 SQVTM and CDR2 ANQGSEA. The CDR3 loop spans 13 amino acids. The CDR3: CSVGVSGANVLTF. As DNA, the CDR3 is TGCAGCGTGGGGGTGTCTGGGGCCAACGTCCTGACTTTC.

This clonotype was found many times. This sequence joins TRBV12-3 or TRBV12-4 and TRBJ1-2; 8 bases fit TRBD1. Unmatched junction bases numbered 11, after V lost 4 bases and J lost 4 bases. This CDR3 spans 16 amino acids. CDR3 sequence (DNA): TGTGCCAGCAGTTATGCCAGGGGGCAGGACGTCTATGGCTACACCTTC. This sequence encodes CASSYARGQDVYGYTF.

The rearrangement links TRBV5-4 to TRBJ2-2, with D possibly being TRBD1 or TRBD2 (5 bases each). This CDR3 region has 15 residues. CDR1 SGHNT and CDR2 YYREEE come from the germline V gene (reference sequence). The V end lost 4 bases, the J end lost 4 bases, and 14 bases lay between the germline ends. Here the CDR3 reads CASSQEGQLTGELFF. Here the CDR3 DNA reads TGTGCCAGCAGCCAAGAGGGGCAGCTCACCGGGGAGCTGTTTTTT.

This clonotype was counted at least ten times. The V and J genes are TRBV10-2 and TRBJ2-5; 16 bases are shared with TRBD2. J lost 7 bases, V lost 7 bases, and 15 bases had no gene match. The length of the CDR3 is 18 residues. Germline V gives CDR1 WSHSY, CDR2 SAAADI. The CDR3, as DNA: TGCGCCAGCAAGAGACCGGGACTAGCGGGGGGGCGAGGGTTGACCCAGTACTTC. Residues: CASKRPGLAGGRGLTQYF.

This clonotype was counted many times. CDR3 sequence (DNA): TGTGCCAGCAGCTCCGCAGGGTTACCCTATGGCTACACCTTC. Its translation: CASSSAGLPYGYTF. The V call is TRBV11-3, the J call TRBJ1-2, with D possibly being TRBD1 (5 bases). CDR3 length: 14 residues. Trimming left V 4 bases short and J 4 bases short, with 13 bases between. The germline CDR1 and CDR2 sequences are SGHNT and YENEEA. The full variable domain, in which reference TRBV11-3 and TRBJ1-2 provide the parts outside the CDR3, is EAGVVQSPRYKIIEKKQPVAFWCNPISGHNTLYWYLQNLGQGPELLIRYENEEAVDDSQLPKDRFSAERLKGVDSTLKIQPAELGDSAVYLCASSSAGLPYGYTFGSGTRLTVV.

This clonotype was seen a few times. The chain recombines TRBV29-1 with TRBJ1-4; 9 bases align to TRBD1. The germline CDR1 and CDR2 sequences are SQVTM and ANQGSEA. The CDR3 length is 11 residues. The J segment lost 10 bases and the V segment lost 4 bases, leaving 1 base of the junction unmatched. DNA of the CDR3: TGCAGCGTTGCGGACAGGGGAAAACTGTTTTTT. Translation: CSVADRGKLFF.

The genes are TRBV2 and TRBJ2-6; 7 nucleotides agree with TRBD1. Germline CDR1 reads SNHLY; CDR2 reads FYNNEI. The CDR3 consists of 18 residues. The V and J ends lost 3 bases and 0 bases, in that order; junction bases with no gene match: 8. The CDR3, as DNA: TGTGCCAGCAGTGACCCGGTCAGGGACAGCTCTGGGGCCAACGTCCTGACTTTC. This gives the protein CASSDPVRDSSGANVLTF.

This clonotype was seen repeatedly, ten times or more. The J gene is TRBJ1-2, the V gene TRBV4-1, with 8 nucleotides matching TRBD1. In germline, CDR1 is MGHRA, CDR2 YSYEKL. The CDR3 consists of 15 residues. The V segment lost 0 bases and the J segment 10 bases; nucleotides outside the gene matches: 10. The CDR3 region is CASSQDSATGDAYTF. For the CDR3, the DNA is TGCGCCAGCAGCCAAGACTCCGCGACAGGGGATGCCTACACCTTC.

V is TRBV7-2 and J is TRBJ1-4; weak D call: TRBD1 (5 bases). Trimming stripped 1 base from V and 0 bases from J, with 12 bases between. There are 17 residues in the CDR3. In germline, CDR1 is SGHTA, CDR2 FQGNSA. CDR3 in DNA: TGTGCCAGCAGCTTAGTTCCCGGGGGGACAACTAATGAAAAACTGTTTTTT. The encoded protein is CASSLVPGGTTNEKLFF.

Ten or more counts support this clonotype. V gene TRBV24-1 combines with J gene TRBJ2-5; possibly TRBD2 for D (5 bases). CDR3 size: 13 residues. Trimming pared 9 bases from V and 5 bases from J, leaving 15 bases between. Looked up from germline, CDR1 is KGHDR and CDR2 is SFDVKD. The CDR3 protein is CATARESEETQYF. In nucleotides, the CDR3 is TGTGCCACCGCGAGGGAATCGGAGGAGACCCAGTACTTC.

The rearrangement links TRBV5-4 to TRBJ1-2; 8 bases agree with TRBD1. Germline V gene lookup returns CDR1 SGHNT and CDR2 YYREEE (reference sequence). V gave up 4 bases and J gave up 4 bases; unmatched junction bases: 9. CDR3 length: 15 residues. CDR3 loop: CASSRDGQGTYGYTF. In DNA, the CDR3 is TGTGCCAGCAGCCGCGACGGACAGGGAACCTATGGCTACACCTTC.

The chain joins TRBV12-3 or TRBV12-4 to TRBJ1-4; TRBD1 agrees at 7 bases. V trimming: 3 bases; J trimming: 3 bases; junction bases outside the gene matches: 7. The CDR3 length is 16 residues. CDR3 protein: CASSFLTGAANEKLFF. The CDR3 nucleotides read TGTGCCAGCAGTTTCCTCACAGGGGCGGCTAATGAAAAACTGTTTTTT.

The sample holds many counts of this clonotype. The chain is built from TRBV7-9 and TRBJ1-4; D ambiguous. CDR1 is SEHNR, CDR2 FQNEAQ, per germline (reference sequence). Trimming took 1 base from V and 5 from J, leaving 14 bases between them. The CDR3 runs 16 residues. CDR3 region: CASSLVSMSLNEKLFF. CDR3 nucleotides: TGTGCCAGCAGCTTAGTTTCTATGTCGTTGAATGAAAAACTGTTTTTT.

This clonotype was seen once. The chain links TRBV6-5 to TRBJ1-2, with 9 bases lining up with TRBD1. Trimming cost V 5 bases and J 8 bases; bases outside gene matches: 15. This CDR3 spans 16 amino acids. Germline V gene data show CDR1 as MNHEY and CDR2 as SVGAGI. CDR3 protein: CASSARGVTGGGGYTF. The CDR3 DNA reads TGTGCCAGCAGTGCGCGGGGGGTTACAGGGGGCGGCGGCTACACCTTC.

V and J are TRBV24-1 and TRBJ2-3; TRBD1 might be the D (5 bases). V lost 8 bases, J lost 2 bases, and 25 bases lay in between. CDR3 length: 18 amino acids. CDR1 and CDR2 from the germline V gene are KGHDR and SFDVKD. The CDR3 DNA reads as TGTGCCACCAATTTCACCGCCCGTGACAGCCCTGACACAGATACGCAGTATTTT. Its protein product is CATNFTARDSPDTDTQYF.

This clonotype was recorded many times. The chain links TRBV12-3 or TRBV12-4 to TRBJ1-6, with D unclear. The V and J ends lost 1 base and 9 bases respectively, with 10 bases between them. The CDR3 is 14 amino acids. DNA for the CDR3: TGTGCCAGCAGTTTAGAGGGATTTGGTTCACCCCTCCACTTT. It specifies CASSLEGFGSPLHF.